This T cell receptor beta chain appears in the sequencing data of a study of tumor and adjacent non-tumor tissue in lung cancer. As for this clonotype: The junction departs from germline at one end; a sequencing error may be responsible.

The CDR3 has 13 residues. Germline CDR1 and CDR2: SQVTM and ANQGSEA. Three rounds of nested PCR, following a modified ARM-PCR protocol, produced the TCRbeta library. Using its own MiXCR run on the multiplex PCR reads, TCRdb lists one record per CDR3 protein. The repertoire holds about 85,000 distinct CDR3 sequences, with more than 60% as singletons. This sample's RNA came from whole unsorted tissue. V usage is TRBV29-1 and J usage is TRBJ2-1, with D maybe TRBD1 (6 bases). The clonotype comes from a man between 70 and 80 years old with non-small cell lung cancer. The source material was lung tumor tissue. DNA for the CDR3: TGCGGCGTTGACGCCAGGGGATTTCTCGAGCAGTTCTTC. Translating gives CGVDARGFLEQFF.